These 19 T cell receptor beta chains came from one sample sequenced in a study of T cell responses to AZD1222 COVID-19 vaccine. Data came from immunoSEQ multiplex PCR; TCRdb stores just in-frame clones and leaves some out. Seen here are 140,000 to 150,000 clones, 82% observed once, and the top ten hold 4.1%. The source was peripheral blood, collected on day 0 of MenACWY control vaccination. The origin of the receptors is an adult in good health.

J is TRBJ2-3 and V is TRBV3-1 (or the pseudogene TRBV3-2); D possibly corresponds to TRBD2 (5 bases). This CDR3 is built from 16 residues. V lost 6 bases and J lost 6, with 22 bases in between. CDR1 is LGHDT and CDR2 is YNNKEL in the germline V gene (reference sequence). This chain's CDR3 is CASSRSGVQRVDTQYF. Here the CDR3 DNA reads TGTGCCAGCAGTCGATCAGGCGTGCAGAGGGTGGATACGCAGTATTTT.

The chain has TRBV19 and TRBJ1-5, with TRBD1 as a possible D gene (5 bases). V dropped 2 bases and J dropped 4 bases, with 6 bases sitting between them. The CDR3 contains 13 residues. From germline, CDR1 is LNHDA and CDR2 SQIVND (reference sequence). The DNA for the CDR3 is TGTGCCAGTAGTATACGGGGGAATCAGCCCCAGCATTTT. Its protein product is CASSIRGNQPQHF.

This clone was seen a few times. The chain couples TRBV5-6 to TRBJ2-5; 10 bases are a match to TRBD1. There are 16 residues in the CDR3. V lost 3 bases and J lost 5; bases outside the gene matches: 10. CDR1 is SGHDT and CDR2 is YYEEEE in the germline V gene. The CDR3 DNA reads TGTGCCAGCAGCTCCTCCCCGACAGGGGGCTGGGAGACCCAGTACTTC. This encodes CASSSSPTGGWETQYF.

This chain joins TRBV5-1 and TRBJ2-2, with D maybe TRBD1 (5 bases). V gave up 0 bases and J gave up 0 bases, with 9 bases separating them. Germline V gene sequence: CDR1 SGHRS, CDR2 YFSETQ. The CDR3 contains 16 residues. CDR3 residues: CASSLGGRANTGELFF. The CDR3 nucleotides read TGCGCCAGCAGCTTGGGAGGCAGGGCGAACACCGGGGAGCTGTTTTTT.

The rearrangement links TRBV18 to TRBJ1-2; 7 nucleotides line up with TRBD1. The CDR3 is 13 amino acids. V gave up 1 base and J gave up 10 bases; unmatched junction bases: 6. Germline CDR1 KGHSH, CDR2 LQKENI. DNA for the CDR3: TGTGCCAGCTCACCACTTTCCGGACAGGACTACACCTTC. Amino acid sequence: CASSPLSGQDYTF.

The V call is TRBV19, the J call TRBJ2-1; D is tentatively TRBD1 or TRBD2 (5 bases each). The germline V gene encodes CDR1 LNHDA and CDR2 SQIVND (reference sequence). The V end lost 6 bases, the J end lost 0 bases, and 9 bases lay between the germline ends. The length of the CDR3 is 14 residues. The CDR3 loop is CASREGISYNEQFF. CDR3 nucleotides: TGTGCCAGTAGAGAGGGGATCTCCTACAATGAGCAGTTCTTC.

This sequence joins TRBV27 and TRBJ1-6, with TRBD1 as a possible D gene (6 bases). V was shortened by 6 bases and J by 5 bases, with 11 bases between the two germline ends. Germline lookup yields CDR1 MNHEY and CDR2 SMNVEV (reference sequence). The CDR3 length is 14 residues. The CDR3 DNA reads TGTGCCAGCAGCTACAGGGAAGATAATTCACCCCTCCACTTT. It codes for CASSYREDNSPLHF.

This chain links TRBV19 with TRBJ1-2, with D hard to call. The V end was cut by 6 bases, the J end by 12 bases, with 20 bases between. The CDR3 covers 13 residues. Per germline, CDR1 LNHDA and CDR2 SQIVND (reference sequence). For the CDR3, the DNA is TGTGCCAGTAGCTCCCTGGCCCGGGGAGCTAACACCTTC. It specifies CASSSLARGANTF. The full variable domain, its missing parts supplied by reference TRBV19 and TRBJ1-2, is DGGITQSPKYLFRKEGQNVTLSCEQNLNHDAMYWYRQDPGQGLRLIYYSQIVNDFQKGDIAEGYSVSREKKESFPLTVTSAQKNPTAFYLCASSSLARGANTFGSGTRLTVV.

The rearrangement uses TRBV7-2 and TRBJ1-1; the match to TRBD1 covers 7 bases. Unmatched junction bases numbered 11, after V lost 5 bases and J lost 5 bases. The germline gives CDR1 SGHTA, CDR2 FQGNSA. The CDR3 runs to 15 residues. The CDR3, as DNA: TGTGCCAGCAGCAGCAACAGGGGCCTAAAAACTGAAGCTTTCTTT. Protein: CASSSNRGLKTEAFF.

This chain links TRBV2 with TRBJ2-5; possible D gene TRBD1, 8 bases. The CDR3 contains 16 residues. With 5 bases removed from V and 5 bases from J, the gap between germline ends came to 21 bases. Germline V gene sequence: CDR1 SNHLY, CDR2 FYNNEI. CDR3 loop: CASSKTGEGFTETQYF. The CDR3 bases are TGTGCCAGCAGTAAGACAGGGGAGGGTTTTACGGAGACCCAGTACTTC.

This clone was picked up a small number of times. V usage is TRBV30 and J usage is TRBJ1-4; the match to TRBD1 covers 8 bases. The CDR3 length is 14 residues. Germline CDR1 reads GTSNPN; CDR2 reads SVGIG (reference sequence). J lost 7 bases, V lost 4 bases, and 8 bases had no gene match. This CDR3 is CAWNKYRGSEKLFF. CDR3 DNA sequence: TGTGCCTGGAATAAGTACAGGGGGAGTGAAAAACTGTTTTTT.

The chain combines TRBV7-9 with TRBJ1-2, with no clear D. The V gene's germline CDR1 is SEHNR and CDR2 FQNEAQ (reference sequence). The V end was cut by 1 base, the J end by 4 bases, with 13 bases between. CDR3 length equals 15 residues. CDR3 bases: TGTGCCAGCAGCTTAGATGGTGGGGATGGCTATGGCTACACCTTC. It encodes CASSLDGGDGYGYTF. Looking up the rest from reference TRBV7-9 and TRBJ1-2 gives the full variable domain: DTGVSQNPRHKITKRGQNVTFRCDPISEHNRLYWYRQTLGQGPEFLTYFQNEAQLEKSRLLSDRFSAERPKGSFSTLEIQRTEQGDSAMYLCASSLDGGDGYGYTFGSGTRLTVV.

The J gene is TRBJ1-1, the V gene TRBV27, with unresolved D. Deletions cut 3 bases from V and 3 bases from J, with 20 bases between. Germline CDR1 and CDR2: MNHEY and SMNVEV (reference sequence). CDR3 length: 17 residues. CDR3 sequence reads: CASSFSRRKTLDTEAFF. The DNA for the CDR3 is TGTGCCAGCAGTTTCAGCAGGCGAAAAACCCTCGACACTGAAGCTTTCTTT.

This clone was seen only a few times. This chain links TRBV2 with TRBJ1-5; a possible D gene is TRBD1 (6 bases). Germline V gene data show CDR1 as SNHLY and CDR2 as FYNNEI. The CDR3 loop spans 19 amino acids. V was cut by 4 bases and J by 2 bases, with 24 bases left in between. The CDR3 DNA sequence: TGTGCCAGCAGTGGACCCAACGCAAAGGGGGTCAGGGGCAATCAGCCCCAGCATTTT. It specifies CASSGPNAKGVRGNQPQHF.

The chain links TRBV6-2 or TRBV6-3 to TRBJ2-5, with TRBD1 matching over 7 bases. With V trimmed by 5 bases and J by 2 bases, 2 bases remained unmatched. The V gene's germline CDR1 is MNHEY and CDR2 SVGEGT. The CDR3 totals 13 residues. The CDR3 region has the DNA TGTGCCAGCAGTCGGACAGGACAAGAGACCCAGTACTTC. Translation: CASSRTGQETQYF.

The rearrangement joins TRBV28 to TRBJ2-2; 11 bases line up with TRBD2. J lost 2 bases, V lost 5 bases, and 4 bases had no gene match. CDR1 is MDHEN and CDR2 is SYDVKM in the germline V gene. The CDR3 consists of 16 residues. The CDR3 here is CASSRLAGGNTGELFF. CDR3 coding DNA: TGTGCCAGCAGTCGTCTAGCGGGGGGAAACACCGGGGAGCTGTTTTTT.

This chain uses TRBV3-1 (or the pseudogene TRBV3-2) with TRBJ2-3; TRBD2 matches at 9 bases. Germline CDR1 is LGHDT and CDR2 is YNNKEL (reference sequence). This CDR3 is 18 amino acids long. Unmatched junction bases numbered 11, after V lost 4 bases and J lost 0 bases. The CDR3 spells CASSPILGSGGSTDTQYF. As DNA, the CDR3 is TGTGCCAGCAGCCCCATCCTAGGGAGCGGGGGGAGCACAGATACGCAGTATTTT.

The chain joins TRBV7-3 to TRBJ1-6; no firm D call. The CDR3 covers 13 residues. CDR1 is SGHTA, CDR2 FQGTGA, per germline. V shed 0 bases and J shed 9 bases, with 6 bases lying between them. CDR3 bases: TGTGCCAGCAGCTTAACGAAAGGTTCACCCCTCCACTTT. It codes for CASSLTKGSPLHF.

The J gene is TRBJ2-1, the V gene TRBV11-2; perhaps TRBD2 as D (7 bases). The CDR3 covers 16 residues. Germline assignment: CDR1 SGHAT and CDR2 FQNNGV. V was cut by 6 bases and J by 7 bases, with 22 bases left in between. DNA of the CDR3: TGTGCCAGCAGACAAACGCGGGGGCGATCGAGGAATGAGCAGTTCTTC. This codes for CASRQTRGRSRNEQFF.